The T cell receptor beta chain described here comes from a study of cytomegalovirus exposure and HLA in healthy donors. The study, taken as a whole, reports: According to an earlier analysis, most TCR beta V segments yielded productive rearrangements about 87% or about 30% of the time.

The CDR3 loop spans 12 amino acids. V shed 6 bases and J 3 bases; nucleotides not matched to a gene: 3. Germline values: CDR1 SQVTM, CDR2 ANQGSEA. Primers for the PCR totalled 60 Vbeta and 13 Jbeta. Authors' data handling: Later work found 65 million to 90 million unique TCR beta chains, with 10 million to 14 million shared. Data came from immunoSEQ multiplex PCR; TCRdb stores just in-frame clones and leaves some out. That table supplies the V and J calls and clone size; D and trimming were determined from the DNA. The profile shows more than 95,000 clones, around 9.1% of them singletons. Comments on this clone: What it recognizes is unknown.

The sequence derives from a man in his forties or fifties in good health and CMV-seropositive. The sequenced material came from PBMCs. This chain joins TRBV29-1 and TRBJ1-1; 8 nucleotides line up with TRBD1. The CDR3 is CSVAGGYTEAFF. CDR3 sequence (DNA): TGCAGCGTCGCAGGGGGCTACACTGAAGCTTTCTTT.